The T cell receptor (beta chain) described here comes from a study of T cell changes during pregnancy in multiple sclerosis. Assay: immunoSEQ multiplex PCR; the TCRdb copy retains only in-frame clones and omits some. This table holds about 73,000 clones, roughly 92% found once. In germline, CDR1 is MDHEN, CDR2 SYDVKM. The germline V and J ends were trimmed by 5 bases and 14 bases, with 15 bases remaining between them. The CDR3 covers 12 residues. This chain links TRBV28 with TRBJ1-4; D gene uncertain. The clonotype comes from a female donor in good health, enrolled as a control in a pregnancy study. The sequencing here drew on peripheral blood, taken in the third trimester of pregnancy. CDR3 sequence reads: CASSPHRGRLFF. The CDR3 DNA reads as TGTGCCAGCAGTCCTCACCGAGGTAGGCTGTTTTTT. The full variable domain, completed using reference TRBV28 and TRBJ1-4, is DVKVTQSSRYLVKRTGEKVFLECVQDMDHENMFWYRQDPGLGLRLIYFSYDVKMKEKGDIPEGYSVSREKKERFSLILESASTNQTSMYLCASSPHRGRLFFGSGTQLSVL.